The T cell receptor beta chain under discussion was sequenced for a study of Ad26.COV2.S vaccination and SARS-CoV-2 variants. For the study at large: Participant was drawn from the COV1001 Ad26.COV2.S trial arm. By the intramuscular route, Ad26.COV2.S was given once, or twice 56 days apart.

Only in-frame clones appear in the TCRdb table, and some are missing; sequencing was by immunoSEQ multiplex PCR. The sample contains 300,000 to 400,000 clones, about 85% of which appear only once. Treatment here: some 19 received Ad26.COV2.S at low or high dose, single or two shots; several received placebo; per-sample allocation not given. All samples were drawn on day 63, counting from the first vaccine or placebo injection. In the vaccine, an Ad26 vector expressed the SARS-CoV-2 spike of the Wuhan strain. Study-wide points: People who got the vaccine or the placebo had similar non-spike TCR breadth.

This clone was seen only a few times. Its matching antigen is unknown. The TCR sequence derives from a person between 18 and 60 years old who received the Ad26.COV2.S COVID-19 vaccine or a placebo. The material sequenced was peripheral blood, taken in a trial of Ad26.COV2.S vaccine versus placebo.

The CDR3 sequence is CASSLEQGRGPLHF. DNA of the CDR3: TGTGCCAGCAGTTTAGAACAGGGGAGGGGACCCCTCCACTTT. The chain combines TRBV28 with TRBJ1-6; the match to TRBD1 covers 7 bases. V shed 2 bases, J shed 12 bases, and the junction held 7 bases outside the gene matches. Germline V CDR1 and CDR2: MDHEN, SYDVKM. This CDR3 has 14 amino acids.